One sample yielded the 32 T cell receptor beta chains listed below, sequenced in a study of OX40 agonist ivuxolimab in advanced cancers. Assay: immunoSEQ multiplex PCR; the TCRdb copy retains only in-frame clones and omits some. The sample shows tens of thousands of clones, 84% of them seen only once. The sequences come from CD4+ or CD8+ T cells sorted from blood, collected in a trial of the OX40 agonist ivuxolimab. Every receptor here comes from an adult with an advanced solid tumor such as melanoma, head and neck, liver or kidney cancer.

CDR3 nucleotide sequence: TGTGCCAGCAGCTTTGTAGGGGGCTTAGGAAAAGAGACCCAGTACTTC. This codes for CASSFVGGLGKETQYF. The genes are TRBV7-2 and TRBJ2-5; TRBD1 matches 7 bases. Germline CDR1 is SGHTA and CDR2 is FQGNSA. With 3 bases clipped from V and 3 bases from J, the junction kept 10 bases outside the gene matches. The CDR3 totals 16 residues.

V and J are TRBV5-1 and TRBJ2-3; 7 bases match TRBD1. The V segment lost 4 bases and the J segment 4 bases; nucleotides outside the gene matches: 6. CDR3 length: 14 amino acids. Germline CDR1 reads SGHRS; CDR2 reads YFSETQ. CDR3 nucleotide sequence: TGCGCCAGCAGCGGTCGACAGGGTTCAGATACGCAGTATTTT. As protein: CASSGRQGSDTQYF.

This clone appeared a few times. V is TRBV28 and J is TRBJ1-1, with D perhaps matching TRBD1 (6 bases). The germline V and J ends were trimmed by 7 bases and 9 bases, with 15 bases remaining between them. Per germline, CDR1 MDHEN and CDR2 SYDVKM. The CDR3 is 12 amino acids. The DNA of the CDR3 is TGTGCCAGCACCGTGGGGGCGCAGAAAGCTTTCTTT. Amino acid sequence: CASTVGAQKAFF.

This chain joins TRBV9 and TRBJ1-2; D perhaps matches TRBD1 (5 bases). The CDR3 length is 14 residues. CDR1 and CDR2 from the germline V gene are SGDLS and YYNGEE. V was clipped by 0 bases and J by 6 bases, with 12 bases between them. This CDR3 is CASSVVGTSHGYTF. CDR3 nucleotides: TGTGCCAGCAGCGTAGTTGGGACTTCCCATGGCTACACCTTC.

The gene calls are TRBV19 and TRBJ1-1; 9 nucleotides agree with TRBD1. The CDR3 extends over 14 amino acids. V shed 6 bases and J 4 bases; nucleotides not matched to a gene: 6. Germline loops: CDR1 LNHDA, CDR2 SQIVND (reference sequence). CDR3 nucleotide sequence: TGTGCCAGTAGACCCACAGGGGGCATCACTGAAGCTTTCTTT. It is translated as CASRPTGGITEAFF.

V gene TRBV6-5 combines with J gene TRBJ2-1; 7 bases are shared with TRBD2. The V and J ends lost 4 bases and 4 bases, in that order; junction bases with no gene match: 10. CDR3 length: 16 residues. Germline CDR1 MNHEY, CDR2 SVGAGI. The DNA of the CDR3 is TGTGCCAGCAGTTCCCGAGGAGCGGGGAGTTACAATGAGCAGTTCTTC. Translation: CASSSRGAGSYNEQFF.

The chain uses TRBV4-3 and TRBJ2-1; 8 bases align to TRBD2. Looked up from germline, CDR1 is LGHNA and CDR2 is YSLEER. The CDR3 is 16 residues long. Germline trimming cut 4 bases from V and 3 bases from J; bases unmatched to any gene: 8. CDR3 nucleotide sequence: TGCGCCAGCAGCCTACAGGCCAGCGGGGGCTACAATGAGCAGTTCTTC. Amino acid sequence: CASSLQASGGYNEQFF.

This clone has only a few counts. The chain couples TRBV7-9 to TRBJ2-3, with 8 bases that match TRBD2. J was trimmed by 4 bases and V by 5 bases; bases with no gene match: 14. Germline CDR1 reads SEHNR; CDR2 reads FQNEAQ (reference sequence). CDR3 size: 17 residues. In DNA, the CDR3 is TGTGCCAGCAGCCTAGGGATAGCGGGGATAGGAGCAGATACGCAGTATTTT. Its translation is CASSLGIAGIGADTQYF.

CDR3 loop: CASSLLGPPYNEQFF. The CDR3 bases are TGTGCCAGCTCACTCCTGGGCCCCCCGTACAATGAGCAGTTCTTC. The rearrangement joins TRBV18 to TRBJ2-1; D is ambiguous. The CDR3 runs to 15 residues. CDR1 KGHSH and CDR2 LQKENI come from the germline V gene. The V end lost 4 bases, the J end lost 4 bases, and 14 bases lay between the germline ends.

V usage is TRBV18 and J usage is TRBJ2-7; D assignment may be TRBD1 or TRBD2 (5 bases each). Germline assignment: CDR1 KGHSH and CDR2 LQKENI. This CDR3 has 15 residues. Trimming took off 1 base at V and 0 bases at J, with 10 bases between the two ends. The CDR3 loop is CASSPRSGASYEQYF. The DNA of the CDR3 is TGTGCCAGCTCACCACGATCCGGGGCCTCCTACGAGCAGTACTTC.

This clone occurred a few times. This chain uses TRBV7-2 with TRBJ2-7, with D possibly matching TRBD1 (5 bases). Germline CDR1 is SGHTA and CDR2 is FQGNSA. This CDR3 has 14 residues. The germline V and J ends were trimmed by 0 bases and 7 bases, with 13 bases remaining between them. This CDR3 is CASSLASGLGEQYF. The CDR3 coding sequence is TGTGCCAGCAGCTTAGCTTCAGGGTTGGGGGAGCAGTACTTC.

The CDR3 DNA reads as TGTGCCAGCACCTTACGCCACAATGAGCAGTTCTTC. It encodes CASTLRHNEQFF. V gene TRBV2 combines with J gene TRBJ2-1; D is ambiguous. The length of the CDR3 is 12 residues. The V end lost 7 bases, the J end lost 5 bases, and 9 bases lay between the germline ends. CDR1 and CDR2 (germline): SNHLY, FYNNEI.

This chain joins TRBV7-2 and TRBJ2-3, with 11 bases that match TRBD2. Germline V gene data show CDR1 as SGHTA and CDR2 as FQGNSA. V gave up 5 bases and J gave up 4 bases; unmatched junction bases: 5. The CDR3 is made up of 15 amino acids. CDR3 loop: CASSPNSGGADTQYF. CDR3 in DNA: TGTGCCAGCAGCCCAAATAGCGGGGGGGCAGATACGCAGTATTTT.

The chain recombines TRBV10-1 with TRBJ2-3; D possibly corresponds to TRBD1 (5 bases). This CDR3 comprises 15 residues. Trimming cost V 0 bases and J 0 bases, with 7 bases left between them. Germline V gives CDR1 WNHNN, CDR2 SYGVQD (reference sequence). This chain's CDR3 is CASSESRASTDTQYF. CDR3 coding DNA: TGCGCCAGCAGTGAGTCCAGGGCTAGCACAGATACGCAGTATTTT.

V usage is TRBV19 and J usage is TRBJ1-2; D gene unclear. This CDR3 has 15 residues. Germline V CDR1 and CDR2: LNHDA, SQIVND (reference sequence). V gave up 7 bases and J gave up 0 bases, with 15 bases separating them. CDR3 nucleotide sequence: TGTGCCAGTACAAGGTCGGCTGGAGCTAACTATGGCTACACCTTC. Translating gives CASTRSAGANYGYTF.

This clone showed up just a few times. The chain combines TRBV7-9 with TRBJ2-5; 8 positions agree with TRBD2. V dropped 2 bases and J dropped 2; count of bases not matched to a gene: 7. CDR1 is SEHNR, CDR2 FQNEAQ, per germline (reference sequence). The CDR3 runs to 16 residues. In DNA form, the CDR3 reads TGTGCCAGCAGCTTAAGCCTCGGGGGGGGTCAAGAGACCCAGTACTTC. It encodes CASSLSLGGGQETQYF.

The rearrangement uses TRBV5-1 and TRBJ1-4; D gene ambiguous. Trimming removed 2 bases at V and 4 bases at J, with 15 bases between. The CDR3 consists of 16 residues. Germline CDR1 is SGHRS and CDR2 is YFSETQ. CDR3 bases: TGCGCCAGCAGCTTTACCTCTTCGGCGAATAATGAAAAACTGTTTTTT. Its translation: CASSFTSSANNEKLFF.

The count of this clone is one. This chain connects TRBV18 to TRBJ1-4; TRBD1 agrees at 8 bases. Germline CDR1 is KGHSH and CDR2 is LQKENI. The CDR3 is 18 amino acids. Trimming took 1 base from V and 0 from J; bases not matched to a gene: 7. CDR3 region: CASSPRRDRGATNEKLFF. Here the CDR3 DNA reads TGTGCCAGCTCACCACGCCGAGACAGGGGTGCAACTAATGAAAAACTGTTTTTT. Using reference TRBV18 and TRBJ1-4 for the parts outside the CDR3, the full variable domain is NAGVMQNPRHLVRRRGQEARLRCSPMKGHSHVYWYRQLPEEGLKFMVYLQKENIIDESGMPKERFSAEFPKEGPSILRIQQVVRGDSAAYFCASSPRRDRGATNEKLFFGSGTQLSVL.

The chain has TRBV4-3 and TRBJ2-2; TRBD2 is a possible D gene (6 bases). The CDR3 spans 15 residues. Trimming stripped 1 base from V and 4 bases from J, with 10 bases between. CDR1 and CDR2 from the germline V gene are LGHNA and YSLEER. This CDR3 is CASSQGSGFTGELFF. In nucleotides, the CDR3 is TGCGCCAGCAGCCAAGGGAGCGGGTTCACCGGGGAGCTGTTTTTT.

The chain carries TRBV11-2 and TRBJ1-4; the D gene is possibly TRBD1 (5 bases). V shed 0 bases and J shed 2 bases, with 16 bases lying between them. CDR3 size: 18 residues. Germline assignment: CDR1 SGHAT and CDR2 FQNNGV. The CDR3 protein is CASSLDLGVYGTNEKLFF. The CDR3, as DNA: TGTGCCAGCAGCTTAGACCTGGGGGTCTATGGCACTAATGAAAAACTGTTTTTT.

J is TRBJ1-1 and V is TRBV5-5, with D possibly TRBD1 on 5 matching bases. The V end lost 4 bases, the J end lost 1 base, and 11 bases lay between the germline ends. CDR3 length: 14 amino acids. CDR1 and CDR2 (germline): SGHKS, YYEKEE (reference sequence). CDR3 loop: CASSNQGQNTEAFF. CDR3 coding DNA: TGTGCCAGCAGCAATCAAGGACAGAACACTGAAGCTTTCTTT.

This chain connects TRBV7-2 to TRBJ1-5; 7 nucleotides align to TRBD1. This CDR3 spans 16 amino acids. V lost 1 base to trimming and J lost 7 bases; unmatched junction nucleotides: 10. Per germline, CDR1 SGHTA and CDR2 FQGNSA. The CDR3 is CASSLDPRGMGQPQHF. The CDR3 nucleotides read TGTGCCAGCAGCTTAGACCCCAGGGGGATGGGGCAGCCCCAGCATTTT. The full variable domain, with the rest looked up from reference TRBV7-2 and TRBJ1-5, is GAGVSQSPSNKVTEKGKDVELRCDPISGHTALYWYRQSLGQGLEFLIYFQGNSAPDKSGLPSDRFSAERTGGSVSTLTIQRTQQEDSAVYLCASSLDPRGMGQPQHFGDGTRLSIL.

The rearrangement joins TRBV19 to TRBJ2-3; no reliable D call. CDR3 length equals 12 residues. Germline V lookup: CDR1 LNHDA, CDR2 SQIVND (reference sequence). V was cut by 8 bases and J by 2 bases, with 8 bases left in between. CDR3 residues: CASAHYTDTQYF. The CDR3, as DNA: TGTGCCAGTGCCCATTACACAGATACGCAGTATTTT. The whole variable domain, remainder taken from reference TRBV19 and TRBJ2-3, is DGGITQSPKYLFRKEGQNVTLSCEQNLNHDAMYWYRQDPGQGLRLIYYSQIVNDFQKGDIAEGYSVSREKKESFPLTVTSAQKNPTAFYLCASAHYTDTQYFGPGTRLTVL.

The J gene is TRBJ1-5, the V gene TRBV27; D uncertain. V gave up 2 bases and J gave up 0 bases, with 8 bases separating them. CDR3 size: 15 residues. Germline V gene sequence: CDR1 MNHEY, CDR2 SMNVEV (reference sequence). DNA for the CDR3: TGTGCCAGCAGTTTAGAAGGGTATAGCAATCAGCCCCAGCATTTT. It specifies CASSLEGYSNQPQHF.

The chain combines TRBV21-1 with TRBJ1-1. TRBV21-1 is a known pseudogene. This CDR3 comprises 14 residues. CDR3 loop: CASSKDRRSSEAFF. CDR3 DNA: TGTGCCAGCAGCAAAGATCGGCGGAGCTCGGAAGCTTTCTTT.

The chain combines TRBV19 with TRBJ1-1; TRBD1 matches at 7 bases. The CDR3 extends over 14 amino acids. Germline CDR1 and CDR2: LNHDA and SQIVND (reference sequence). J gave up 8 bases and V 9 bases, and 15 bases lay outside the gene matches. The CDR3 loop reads CASPPRGASPEAFF. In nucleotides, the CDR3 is TGTGCCAGCCCCCCCAGGGGGGCCAGTCCCGAAGCTTTCTTT.

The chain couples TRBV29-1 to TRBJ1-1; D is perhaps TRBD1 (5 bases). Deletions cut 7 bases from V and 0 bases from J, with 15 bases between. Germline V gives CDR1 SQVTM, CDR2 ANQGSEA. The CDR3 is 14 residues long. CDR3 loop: CSASRGTVNTEAFF. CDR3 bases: TGCAGCGCCTCCCGTGGGACTGTGAACACTGAAGCTTTCTTT.

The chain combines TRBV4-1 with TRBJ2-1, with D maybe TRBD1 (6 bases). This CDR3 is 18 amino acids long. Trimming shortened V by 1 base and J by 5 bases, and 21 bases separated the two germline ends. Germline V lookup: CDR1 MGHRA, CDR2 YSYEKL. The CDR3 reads CASSQGQGQTFGNNEQFF. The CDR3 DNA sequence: TGCGCCAGCAGCCAAGGCCAGGGGCAAACATTCGGGAACAATGAGCAGTTCTTC.

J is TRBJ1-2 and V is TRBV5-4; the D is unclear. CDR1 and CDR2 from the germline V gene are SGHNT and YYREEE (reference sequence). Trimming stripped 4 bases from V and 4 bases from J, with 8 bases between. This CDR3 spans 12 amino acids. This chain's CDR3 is CASSPTGYGYTF. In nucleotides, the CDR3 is TGTGCCAGCAGCCCGACGGGCTATGGCTACACCTTC.

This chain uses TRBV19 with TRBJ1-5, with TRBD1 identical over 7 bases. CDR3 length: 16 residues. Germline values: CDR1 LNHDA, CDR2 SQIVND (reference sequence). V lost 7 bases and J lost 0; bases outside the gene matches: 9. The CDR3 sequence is CASTFWTGTSNQPQHF. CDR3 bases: TGTGCCAGTACTTTTTGGACAGGTACTAGCAATCAGCCCCAGCATTTT.

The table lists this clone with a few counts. DNA for the CDR3: TGTGCCAGCAGCGCAGGGGAGATCTATGGCTACACCTTC. Amino acid sequence: CASSAGEIYGYTF. The rearrangement links TRBV7-9 to TRBJ1-2, with D perhaps matching TRBD1 (6 bases). The germline CDR1 and CDR2 sequences are SEHNR and FQNEAQ (reference sequence). Trimming removed 5 bases at V and 4 bases at J, with 11 bases between. This CDR3 contains 13 residues. The full variable domain, rest sourced from reference TRBV7-9 and TRBJ1-2, is DTGVSQNPRHKITKRGQNVTFRCDPISEHNRLYWYRQTLGQGPEFLTYFQNEAQLEKSRLLSDRFSAERPKGSFSTLEIQRTEQGDSAMYLCASSAGEIYGYTFGSGTRLTVV.

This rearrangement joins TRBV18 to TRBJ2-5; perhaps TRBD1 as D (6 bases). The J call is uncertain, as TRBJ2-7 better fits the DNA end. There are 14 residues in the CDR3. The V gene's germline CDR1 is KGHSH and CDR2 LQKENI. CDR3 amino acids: CASSPGQGLTEQYF. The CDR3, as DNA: TGTGCCAGCTCACCGGGGCAGGGGTTGACCGAGCAGTACTTC.